These 31 T cell receptor beta chains share one sample of origin, sequenced in a study of T cells in Graves' hyperthyroidism and ophthalmopathy. It was RNA transcripts that yielded the amplified TCR beta CDR3 regions. When the TCR CDR3 underwent first-round RT-PCR, the HTBI primer set was used. TCRdb itself ran the multiplex PCR reads through MiXCR, one entry per CDR3 protein. The data contain fewer than 350,000 distinct CDR3 sequences, approximately 16% of them seen just once; the ten biggest clones take up around 30%. Sequences were obtained from blood. These receptors were obtained from a woman between 45 and 65 years old with Graves' hyperthyroidism that later progressed to Graves' ophthalmopathy.

The rearrangement joins TRBV5-1 to TRBJ1-3, with no clear D. The CDR3 loop spans 14 amino acids. The V end lost 1 base, the J end lost 0 bases, and 5 bases lay between the germline ends. In germline, CDR1 is SGHRS, CDR2 YFSETQ. CDR3: CASSLTSSGNTIYF. The CDR3 coding sequence is TGCGCCAGCAGCTTGACTTCCTCTGGAAACACCATATATTTT. The complete variable domain, with remaining parts taken from reference TRBV5-1 and TRBJ1-3, reads KAGVTQTPRYLIKTRGQQVTLSCSPISGHRSVSWYQQTPGQGLQFLFEYFSETQRNKGNFPGRFSGRQFSNSRSEMNVSTLELGDSALYLCASSLTSSGNTIYFGEGSWLTVV.

The chain recombines TRBV11-3 with TRBJ1-5, with D hard to call. The CDR3 contains 14 residues. The germline CDR1 and CDR2 sequences are SGHNT and YENEEA. V shed 4 bases and J shed 4 bases, with 11 bases lying between them. CDR3 coding DNA: TGTGCCAGCAGCTCCCCCCTGGGGAATCAGCCCCAGCATTTT. This translates into CASSSPLGNQPQHF.

The chain combines TRBV20-1 with TRBJ2-1; TRBD2 is a possible D gene (6 bases). CDR3 size: 13 residues. Germline V gives CDR1 DFQATT, CDR2 SNEGSKA (reference sequence). With 3 bases removed from V and 2 bases from J, the gap between germline ends came to 8 bases. The CDR3 DNA reads TGCAGTGCTAGTAGCGGAGCCTACAATGAGCAGTTCTTC. Translation gives CSASSGAYNEQFF.

V is TRBV18 and J is TRBJ1-1, with D hard to call. CDR1 and CDR2 (germline): KGHSH, LQKENI. With 2 bases removed from V and 2 bases from J, the gap between germline ends came to 12 bases. CDR3 length equals 15 residues. The CDR3, as DNA: TGTGCCAGCTCACCAAAAGACGGGTGTAACACTGAAGCTTTCTTT. As protein: CASSPKDGCNTEAFF.

This clonotype has ten or more counts. The CDR3 loop is CSYGSDNEQFF. In DNA form, the CDR3 reads TGCAGTTACGGTAGCGACAATGAGCAGTTCTTC. The chain joins TRBV20-1 to TRBJ2-1; D may be TRBD2 (5 bases). Germline values: CDR1 DFQATT, CDR2 SNEGSKA (reference sequence). The V and J ends lost 8 bases and 5 bases respectively, with 10 bases between them. This CDR3 has 11 amino acids.

The sample holds many counts of this clonotype. V and J are TRBV7-2 and TRBJ2-6; no clear D. Trimming took off 5 bases at V and 0 bases at J, with 8 bases between the two ends. There are 15 residues in the CDR3. CDR1 is SGHTA and CDR2 is FQGNSA in the germline V gene. The CDR3 protein is CASSPQFSGANVLTF. DNA of the CDR3: TGTGCCAGCAGCCCACAATTCTCTGGGGCCAACGTCCTGACTTTC.

There are many counts of this clonotype. This rearrangement joins TRBV28 to TRBJ2-7; D is perhaps TRBD1 or TRBD2 (5 bases each). This CDR3 has 15 residues. The germline CDR1 and CDR2 sequences are MDHEN and SYDVKM. The V gene lost 2 bases and the J gene lost 6 bases, with 17 bases spanning the gap. The CDR3 loop reads CASSLTGLAGVEQYF. In DNA, the CDR3 is TGTGCCAGCAGTTTAACGGGGCTCGCGGGTGTCGAGCAGTACTTC.

V gene TRBV4-2 combines with J gene TRBJ1-2; 7 positions match TRBD1. Looked up from germline, CDR1 is LGHNA and CDR2 is YNFKEQ. This CDR3 contains 14 residues. Trimming took 4 bases from V and 3 from J; bases not matched to a gene: 5. CDR3 sequence reads: CASSPGQADYGYTF. In nucleotides, the CDR3 is TGTGCCAGCAGCCCTGGACAGGCCGACTATGGCTACACCTTC.

This clonotype occurred many times. The rearrangement uses TRBV13 and TRBJ2-6, with 8 nucleotides matching TRBD1. This CDR3 region has 18 residues. Per the germline V gene, CDR1 is PRHDT and CDR2 is FYEKMQ (reference sequence). The J segment lost 2 bases and the V segment lost 5 bases, leaving 11 bases of the junction unmatched. The CDR3 coding sequence is TGTGCCAGCAGCGACCAGGGCTCACAGGGGGCTGGGGCCAACGTCCTGACTTTC. Translating it yields CASSDQGSQGAGANVLTF.

In this sample, this clonotype turned up a few times. This chain links TRBV6-1 with TRBJ1-6; no firm D call. Germline-derived CDR1 and CDR2 are MNHNS and SASEGT. The V gene lost 2 bases and the J gene lost 18 bases, with 14 bases spanning the gap. The CDR3 is made up of 12 amino acids. DNA of the CDR3: TGTGCCAGCAGTGAAAGAGGGAGACCCGGCCACTTT. It is translated as CASSERGRPGHF.

On this clonotype: This may be a read error: a much more frequent sequence differs by one nucleotide. CDR3 amino acids: CASSLSLGQGSNQPQHF. The CDR3 bases are TGTGCCAGCAGTTTATCGTTGGGACAGGGTTCGAATCAGCCCCAGCATTTT. The gene calls are TRBV28 and TRBJ1-5; TRBD1 agrees at 9 bases. The germline gives CDR1 MDHEN, CDR2 SYDVKM. J gave up 4 bases and V 1 base, and 8 bases lay outside the gene matches. The CDR3 runs 17 residues. The whole variable domain, remainder taken from reference TRBV28 and TRBJ1-5, is DVKVTQSSRYLVKRTGEKVFLECVQDMDHENMFWYRQDPGLGLRLIYFSYDVKMKEKGDIPEGYSVSREKKERFSLILESASTNQTSMYLCASSLSLGQGSNQPQHFGDGTRLSIL.

This clonotype has only a few counts. The chain joins TRBV27 to TRBJ1-3; unclear D gene. This CDR3 spans 17 amino acids. Per germline, CDR1 MNHEY and CDR2 SMNVEV (reference sequence). V was clipped by 7 bases and J by 2 bases, with 21 bases between them. For the CDR3, the DNA is TGTGCCAGCACCATCATAACATACGGGCCAGCTGGAAACACCATATATTTT. The encoded protein is CASTIITYGPAGNTIYF.

This clonotype was found a few times. V usage is TRBV14 and J usage is TRBJ1-5, with 8 bases that match TRBD1. Germline V lookup: CDR1 SGHDN, CDR2 FVKESK. The CDR3 consists of 17 residues. V lost 3 bases and J lost 3; bases outside the gene matches: 10. CDR3 amino acids: CASSHPRGRWDNQPQHF. The CDR3, as DNA: TGTGCCAGCAGCCATCCCAGGGGGCGCTGGGACAATCAGCCCCAGCATTTT.

As for this clonotype: A read error may be the cause here, since a much bigger clone is one base away. The CDR3 sequence is CASSRGPIGTYTGELFF. The CDR3 DNA reads TGTGCCAGCAGCCGTGGACCCATTGGGACTTACACCGGGGAGCTGTTTTTT. The J gene is TRBJ2-2, the V gene TRBV3-1, with D maybe TRBD2 (6 bases). The V end was cut by 4 bases, the J end by 3 bases, with 18 bases between. The CDR3 runs to 17 residues. CDR1 and CDR2 from the germline V gene are LGHDT and YNNKEL (reference sequence).

This clonotype was seen many times. The J gene is TRBJ2-7, the V gene TRBV5-1; D may be TRBD1 (6 bases). Trimming stripped 4 bases from V and 0 bases from J, with 11 bases between. CDR1 SGHRS and CDR2 YFSETQ come from the germline V gene. This CDR3 is built from 14 residues. The CDR3 spells CASSPDRSSYEQYF. In DNA form, the CDR3 reads TGCGCCAGCAGCCCTGACAGGAGCTCCTACGAGCAGTACTTC. The whole variable domain, remainder taken from reference TRBV5-1 and TRBJ2-7, is KAGVTQTPRYLIKTRGQQVTLSCSPISGHRSVSWYQQTPGQGLQFLFEYFSETQRNKGNFPGRFSGRQFSNSRSEMNVSTLELGDSALYLCASSPDRSSYEQYFGPGTRLTVT.

This clonotype was found many times. The chain links TRBV27 to TRBJ2-1; 7 bases are a match to TRBD2. Germline CDR1 reads MNHEY; CDR2 reads SMNVEV (reference sequence). V lost 10 bases and J lost 2; bases outside the gene matches: 14. There are 16 residues in the CDR3. The CDR3 coding sequence is TGTGCCACCGATCGCCCTGGAGGGAGGGCCTACAATGAGCAGTTCTTC. This sequence encodes CATDRPGGRAYNEQFF.

This clonotype has ten or more counts. The chain uses TRBV7-3 and TRBJ1-2; D not resolved. V lost 7 bases, J lost 10 bases, and 13 bases lay in between. The CDR3 is made up of 11 amino acids. The germline V gene has CDR1 SGHTA and CDR2 FQGTGA. The DNA of the CDR3 is TGTGCCAGCACCTCCGGGAAGGTCTACACCTTC. Protein product: CASTSGKVYTF.

This clonotype was seen many times. One end of the junction varies from germline; a read error may be responsible. The rearrangement uses TRBV20-1 and TRBJ2-3; D may match TRBD1 or TRBD2 (5 bases each). This CDR3 spans 15 amino acids. Germline V gives CDR1 DFQATT, CDR2 SNEGSKA (reference sequence). The CDR3, as DNA: TGCAGTGCTATACGACTCCATTCTAGCACAGGTACGCAGTATTTT. As protein: CSAIRLHSSTGTQYF.

To note about this clonotype: Being one base from a much bigger clone, this may be a read error. In this CDR3 the conserved last residue, phenylalanine or tryptophan, is missing, so a read error is likely. V is TRBV18 and J is TRBJ1-1, with 7 bases matching TRBD1. The germline CDR1 and CDR2 sequences are KGHSH and LQKENI. This CDR3 is 13 amino acids long. Trimming cost V 8 bases and J 1 base; bases outside gene matches: 4. CDR3 amino acids: CASAGQTNTEAFL. In DNA, the CDR3 is TGTGCCAGCGCGGGACAGACGAACACTGAAGCTTTCCTT.

There are many counts of this clonotype. The chain's CDR3 is CASRRTGGLNYGYTF. CDR3 DNA: TGTGCCAGCAGACGGACAGGGGGCTTGAACTATGGCTACACCTTC. The chain recombines TRBV5-4 with TRBJ1-2; 11 nucleotides line up with TRBD1. CDR1 and CDR2 (germline): SGHNT, YYREEE (reference sequence). The trim removed 5 bases at V and 2 bases at J, leaving 5 bases unmatched. The CDR3 spans 15 residues. The full variable domain, rest sourced from reference TRBV5-4 and TRBJ1-2, is ETGVTQSPTHLIKTRGQQVTLRCSSQSGHNTVSWYQQALGQGPQFIFQYYREEENGRGNFPPRFSGLQFPNYSSELNVNALELDDSALYLCASRRTGGLNYGYTFGSGTRLTVV.

Ten or more counts support this clonotype. The V and J genes are TRBV20-1 and TRBJ2-7, with 9 positions matching TRBD1. Unmatched junction bases numbered 7, after V lost 1 base and J lost 6 bases. The CDR3 has 14 amino acids. Germline-derived CDR1 and CDR2 are DFQATT and SNEGSKA (reference sequence). Here the CDR3 reads CSARVLSTGGEQYF. Here the CDR3 DNA reads TGCAGTGCTAGAGTTTTGTCGACAGGGGGCGAGCAGTACTTC.

This clonotype was counted only a few times. This chain joins TRBV29-1 and TRBJ2-1; TRBD2 aligns across 10 bases. The CDR3 is 15 residues long. V lost 7 bases, J lost 10 bases, and 16 bases stayed unmatched. CDR1 is SQVTM, CDR2 ANQGSEA, per germline. The CDR3 spells CSADPSGSLGEEQFF. Here the CDR3 DNA reads TGCAGCGCTGACCCTAGCGGGAGCCTTGGGGAAGAGCAGTTCTTC.

Remarks on this clonotype: This sequence may be a read error, since a much larger clone differs from it by one base. The chain has TRBV5-5 and TRBJ2-2, with TRBD1 as a possible D gene (6 bases). In germline, CDR1 is SGHKS, CDR2 YYEKEE (reference sequence). Trimming removed 5 bases at V and 4 bases at J, with 15 bases between. CDR3 length: 15 residues. CDR3 protein: CASRSTGASTGELFF. As DNA, the CDR3 is TGTGCCAGCAGGTCGACAGGAGCGTCCACCGGGGAGCTGTTTTTT.

This clonotype was detected only a few times. The genes are TRBV20-1 and TRBJ1-1; 8 bases are a match to TRBD1. V was pared by 2 bases and J by 1 base, with 3 bases of the junction left unmatched. This CDR3 has 14 amino acids. Per the germline V gene, CDR1 is DFQATT and CDR2 is SNEGSKA (reference sequence). CDR3 in DNA: TGCAGTGCTAGATTAGGGACAGGGAACACTGAAGCTTTCTTT. This translates into CSARLGTGNTEAFF.

This clonotype was seen ten or more times. The chain employs TRBV28 and TRBJ1-1; 7 positions agree with TRBD1. The CDR3 has 15 residues. Germline CDR1 reads MDHEN; CDR2 reads SYDVKM. Losses at the gene ends were 5 bases for V and 2 bases for J; bases not matched to a gene: 8. CDR3 sequence: CASSLRDSPNTEAFF. CDR3 nucleotides: TGTGCCAGCAGTCTAAGGGACAGCCCTAACACTGAAGCTTTCTTT.

A few counts support this clonotype. The CDR3 DNA is TGTGCCAGCAGCTTAGGGACCACGGGGTACGAGCAGTACTTC. Translated, it gives CASSLGTTGYEQYF. The chain uses TRBV7-9 and TRBJ2-7; a weak D match, TRBD2 (5 bases). CDR1 is SEHNR and CDR2 is FQNEAQ in the germline V gene (reference sequence). V shed 1 base and J shed 4 bases, with 11 bases lying between them. The CDR3 runs to 14 residues.

This clonotype appeared many times. The chain recombines TRBV11-2 with TRBJ2-1, with 9 positions matching TRBD2. Germline CDR1 is SGHAT and CDR2 is FQNNGV. V gave up 3 bases and J gave up 10 bases; unmatched junction bases: 10. This CDR3 spans 15 amino acids. CDR3 region: CASSFGSGSHREQFF. The DNA for the CDR3 is TGTGCCAGCAGCTTTGGTAGCGGGAGTCATCGAGAGCAGTTCTTC.

This clonotype was observed at least ten times. This chain joins TRBV10-2 and TRBJ2-7, with D perhaps given as TRBD1 or TRBD2 (5 bases each). CDR1 WSHSY and CDR2 SAAADI come from the germline V gene. CDR3 length equals 13 residues. Trimming removed 6 bases from V and 1 base from J, with 10 bases in between. CDR3 DNA sequence: TGCGCCAGCAGGTTGGGACCTTCCTACGAGCAGTACTTC. Its protein product is CASRLGPSYEQYF.

There are many counts of this clonotype. The rearrangement uses TRBV6-1 and TRBJ2-5; 8 bases are shared with TRBD1. J lost 5 bases, V lost 4 bases, and 9 bases had no gene match. The germline V gene has CDR1 MNHNS and CDR2 SASEGT. There are 15 residues in the CDR3. The CDR3 DNA reads TGTGCCAGCAGTGTGTACAGGGGGACTCGGGAGACCCAGTACTTC. It yields the protein CASSVYRGTRETQYF.

The J gene is TRBJ1-5, the V gene TRBV7-3; D is unclear. Trimming took 1 base from V and 7 from J, leaving 20 bases between them. Germline V CDR1 and CDR2: SGHTA, FQGTGA. The CDR3 contains 17 residues. This CDR3 reads CASSLSRDVGVGQPQHF. CDR3 DNA: TGTGCCAGCAGCTTAAGTCGGGATGTGGGAGTGGGGCAGCCCCAGCATTTT.

This clonotype was picked up many times. V usage is TRBV5-1 and J usage is TRBJ1-3; unclear D gene. In germline, CDR1 is SGHRS, CDR2 YFSETQ. Trimming shortened V by 0 bases and J by 1 base, and 8 bases separated the two germline ends. This CDR3 spans 15 amino acids. CDR3 nucleotides: TGCGCCAGCAGCTTGGGCGGGTTATCTGGAAACACCATATATTTT. Amino acids: CASSLGGLSGNTIYF.